One T cell receptor beta chain is described in this entry. Clones were sequenced by immunoSEQ multiplex PCR, and TCRdb holds only the in-frame ones, with some missing. Among around 510,000 clones, 95% to 97% were seen once, and the ten largest hold 0.05% to 0.08%. CDR1 is LNHNV and CDR2 is YYDKDF in the germline V gene (reference sequence). The CDR3 is 14 amino acids. Deletions cut 3 bases from V and 7 bases from J, with 13 bases between. The source of the sample is a study of shared clonotypes between healthy human individuals. Donors, healthy HIV-negative adults, lacked recent acute infections or vaccinations.

The receptor was isolated from a woman in her twenties or thirties in good health. V usage is TRBV15 and J usage is TRBJ2-1, with D possibly TRBD2 on 6 matching bases. The sequenced material came from naive CD4+ T cells sorted from blood. Subset reported: CD45RA+ positively selected. This CDR3 reads CATSSLGLYNEQFF. The CDR3 DNA sequence: TGTGCCACCAGCAGCCTGGGACTCTATAATGAGCAGTTCTTC.